This record looks at one TCR beta chain sequence and its context. Its antigen remains unknown. The same CDR3 also results from other DNA sequences found in this sample. The data belong to a study of shared clonotypes between healthy human individuals. Study results and limitations: The donor pool, a small one, limited the genetic and exposure-history diversity represented. Only blood was sampled, and tissue TCR repertoires likely differ from blood ones.

Assay used: immunoSEQ multiplex PCR; TCRdb lists only in-frame clones, some missing. The sample consists of over a million clones, more than 65% of them appearing once. V dropped 4 bases and J dropped 0 bases, with 6 bases sitting between them. This CDR3 region has 13 residues. Germline loops: CDR1 MNHNS, CDR2 SASEGT. V usage is TRBV6-1 and J usage is TRBJ1-1; D ambiguous. Sequencing was performed on memory CD4+ T cells sorted from blood. Regarding subset: CD45RA-negative fraction. The source of this sequence is a man aged 18 to 30 in good health. In nucleotides, the CDR3 is TGTGCCAGCAGTGGAACAGTGAACACTGAAGCTTTCTTT. It specifies CASSGTVNTEAFF.